These 24 T cell receptor beta chains share one sample of origin, sequenced in a study of OX40 agonist ivuxolimab in advanced cancers. Profiling relied on immunoSEQ multiplex PCR, and the TCRdb table lists in-frame clones only, not all of them. The table records about 64,000 clones, about four fifths of them present only once. The material sequenced was CD4+ or CD8+ T cells sorted from blood, taken in a trial of the OX40 agonist ivuxolimab. These receptors came from an adult with an advanced solid tumor such as melanoma, head and neck, liver or kidney cancer.

The chain is built from TRBV4-3 and TRBJ1-1, with D possibly TRBD1 on 5 matching bases. CDR3 length: 14 amino acids. The germline CDR1 and CDR2 sequences are LGHNA and YSLEER. The V end lost 9 bases, the J end lost 4 bases, and 18 bases lay between the germline ends. CDR3 region: CARHSGTGSTEAFF. The CDR3 DNA reads as TGCGCCAGGCACTCCGGGACGGGGAGCACTGAAGCTTTCTTT.

This rearrangement joins TRBV27 to TRBJ2-7; 7 positions match TRBD1. The CDR3 is made up of 13 amino acids. Germline assignment: CDR1 MNHEY and CDR2 SMNVEV (reference sequence). V was clipped by 4 bases and J by 2 bases; unmatched bases: 2. CDR3 nucleotide sequence: TGTGCCAGCAGTTCGGGACAGACCTACGAGCAGTACTTC. Translated, it gives CASSSGQTYEQYF.

This clone has just one count. V gene TRBV28 combines with J gene TRBJ1-4; maybe TRBD1 (6 bases). Germline V gives CDR1 MDHEN, CDR2 SYDVKM. The CDR3 has 13 amino acids. Deletions cut 10 bases from V and 8 bases from J, with 17 bases between. The CDR3 DNA follows: TGTGCCATCGCGGGGGGGCTGGGGGAAAAACTGTTTTTT. Amino acids: CAIAGGLGEKLFF. Full variable domain (remainder filled in from reference TRBV28 and TRBJ1-4): DVKVTQSSRYLVKRTGEKVFLECVQDMDHENMFWYRQDPGLGLRLIYFSYDVKMKEKGDIPEGYSVSREKKERFSLILESASTNQTSMYLCAIAGGLGEKLFFGSGTQLSVL.

The chain is built from TRBV30 and TRBJ2-3; 8 bases match TRBD2. V lost 7 bases, J lost 7 bases, and 13 bases stayed unmatched. Germline V lookup: CDR1 GTSNPN, CDR2 SVGIG (reference sequence). The CDR3 runs 14 residues. CDR3 protein: CAFDRGGAQNTQYF. The CDR3 bases are TGTGCCTTCGACCGGGGGGGGGCCCAGAATACGCAGTATTTT.

The chain carries TRBV15 and TRBJ2-5, with D perhaps matching TRBD1 (6 bases). The length of the CDR3 is 13 residues. Trimming shortened V by 5 bases and J by 5 bases, and 12 bases separated the two germline ends. From germline, CDR1 is LNHNV and CDR2 YYDKDF (reference sequence). The CDR3 DNA is TGTGCCACCAGCCTACAGGGAGCGGAGACCCAGTACTTC. Encoded protein: CATSLQGAETQYF.

In this sample, this clone turned up a few times. The chain couples TRBV7-9 to TRBJ1-4; the match to TRBD1 covers 10 bases. The CDR3 is 15 residues long. Germline values: CDR1 SEHNR, CDR2 FQNEAQ (reference sequence). V gave up 5 bases and J gave up 5 bases; unmatched junction bases: 5. Here the CDR3 reads CASSRWTGGNEKLFF. For the CDR3, the DNA is TGTGCCAGCAGCCGCTGGACAGGGGGGAATGAAAAACTGTTTTTT.

The chain has TRBV2 and TRBJ1-2; 9 nucleotides agree with TRBD1. The CDR3 totals 15 residues. Germline trimming cut 8 bases from V and 4 bases from J; bases unmatched to any gene: 11. Looked up from germline, CDR1 is SNHLY and CDR2 is FYNNEI. Written as DNA, the CDR3 is TGTGCCAGCTCCCCACAGGGGGCCGTGGGCTATGGCTACACCTTC. Translated, it gives CASSPQGAVGYGYTF.

The chain couples TRBV28 to TRBJ1-2; no reliable D call. With 5 bases removed from V and 6 bases from J, the gap between germline ends came to 10 bases. Germline loops: CDR1 MDHEN, CDR2 SYDVKM. The CDR3 extends over 12 amino acids. CDR3 nucleotide sequence: TGTGCCAGCAGTCTCGGACTTCATGGCTACACCTTC. Residues: CASSLGLHGYTF.

The chain is built from TRBV7-6 and TRBJ2-5; TRBD1 aligns across 8 bases. The CDR3 has 15 amino acids. The germline CDR1 and CDR2 sequences are SGHVS and FNYEAQ. After removal of 2 bases from V and 4 bases from J, the junction contained 6 bases not matched to a gene. The CDR3, as DNA: TGTGCCAGCAGCTTACAGGGGGCAAGGGTAGAGACCCAGTACTTC. Its protein product is CASSLQGARVETQYF. Drawing the rest from reference TRBV7-6 and TRBJ2-5, the complete variable domain is GAGVSQSPRYKVTKRGQDVALRCDPISGHVSLYWYRQALGQGPEFLTYFNYEAQQDKSGLPNDRFSAERPEGSISTLTIQRTEQRDSAMYRCASSLQGARVETQYFGPGTRLLVL.

The rearrangement uses TRBV7-2 and TRBJ1-1; D is undetermined. This CDR3 region has 14 residues. V lost 2 bases and J lost 1, with 8 bases in between. Germline V gene sequence: CDR1 SGHTA, CDR2 FQGNSA. DNA of the CDR3: TGTGCCAGCAGCTTACGGCAAACGAACACTGAAGCTTTCTTT. It codes for CASSLRQTNTEAFF.

This chain connects TRBV10-1 to TRBJ2-7, with D possibly being TRBD2 (5 bases). The CDR3 loop spans 14 amino acids. CDR1 and CDR2 from the germline V gene are WNHNN and SYGVQD (reference sequence). The germline V and J ends were trimmed by 8 bases and 4 bases, with 18 bases remaining between them. CDR3 DNA sequence: TGCGCCAGCCCATTAGCGTTGCGTCCTTACGAGCAGTACTTC. This sequence encodes CASPLALRPYEQYF.

This clone was observed a single time. The chain carries TRBV5-1 and TRBJ2-2; D not resolved. CDR1 and CDR2 (germline): SGHRS, YFSETQ. V lost 0 bases, J lost 4 bases, and 7 bases lay in between. The CDR3 loop spans 14 amino acids. CDR3 in amino acids: CASSLAVTTGELFF. CDR3 bases: TGCGCCAGCAGCTTGGCAGTTACCACCGGGGAGCTGTTTTTT.

By sample fraction, this clone is medium-sized. V and J are TRBV7-9 and TRBJ2-5, with D maybe TRBD1 (6 bases). Trimming took off 5 bases at V and 1 base at J, with 14 bases between the two ends. The CDR3 is 15 amino acids. CDR1 is SEHNR and CDR2 is FQNEAQ in the germline V gene (reference sequence). CDR3 region: CASSPTGHRQETQYF. The CDR3 nucleotides read TGTGCCAGCAGCCCTACGGGACACCGCCAAGAGACCCAGTACTTC.

The rearrangement uses TRBV5-4 and TRBJ2-2, with a tentative D call TRBD2 (6 bases). With 4 bases removed from V and 0 bases from J, the gap between germline ends came to 13 bases. This CDR3 spans 16 amino acids. Germline CDR1 and CDR2: SGHNT and YYREEE (reference sequence). As DNA, the CDR3 is TGTGCCAGCAGCCAGCGCGCGGGGACGAACACCGGGGAGCTGTTTTTT. As protein: CASSQRAGTNTGELFF.

The V and J genes are TRBV29-1 and TRBJ2-2; D gene uncertain. V gave up 3 bases and J gave up 0 bases, with 5 bases separating them. The CDR3 length is 13 residues. Looked up from germline, CDR1 is SQVTM and CDR2 is ANQGSEA. The CDR3 protein is CSVDSPNTGELFF. The CDR3 region has the DNA TGCAGCGTTGATAGTCCGAACACCGGGGAGCTGTTTTTT.

This chain uses TRBV18 with TRBJ2-7, with D maybe TRBD2 (6 bases). CDR3 size: 16 residues. Germline CDR1 KGHSH, CDR2 LQKENI. V was clipped by 1 base and J by 0 bases, with 13 bases between them. The CDR3 reads CASSPRLADSSYEQYF. Written as DNA, the CDR3 is TGTGCCAGCTCACCACGGTTAGCGGATAGCTCCTACGAGCAGTACTTC.

The gene calls are TRBV30 and TRBJ2-3; no definite D call. V lost 2 bases and J lost 3, with 6 bases in between. Germline V gene lookup returns CDR1 GTSNPN and CDR2 SVGIG (reference sequence). This CDR3 comprises 12 residues. The CDR3 nucleotides read TGTGCCTGGAGTACTAAAACAGATACGCAGTATTTT. It encodes CAWSTKTDTQYF.

The chain links TRBV11-2 to TRBJ1-5; 10 nucleotides line up with TRBD1. The CDR3 consists of 17 residues. Trimming took 5 bases from V and 6 from J; bases not matched to a gene: 13. Germline CDR1 is SGHAT and CDR2 is FQNNGV. The CDR3 DNA follows: TGTGCCAGCAGCCCCCGCCCGTTGGACAGGGGGGGTCAGCCCCAGCATTTT. It translates to CASSPRPLDRGGQPQHF.

The chain couples TRBV9 to TRBJ2-1, with 9 bases matching TRBD1. J gave up 5 bases and V 4 bases, and 4 bases lay outside the gene matches. In germline, CDR1 is SGDLS, CDR2 YYNGEE. This CDR3 contains 14 residues. The CDR3 is CASSTGQGHNEQFF. The CDR3 DNA is TGTGCCAGCAGCACGGGACAGGGACACAATGAGCAGTTCTTC.

The chain uses TRBV4-3 and TRBJ2-2, with 9 nucleotides matching TRBD1. Germline CDR1 LGHNA, CDR2 YSLEER. The CDR3 consists of 17 residues. V was pared by 1 base and J by 6 bases, with 9 bases of the junction left unmatched. In DNA, the CDR3 is TGCGCCAGCAGCCAAGCGGGACAGGGCCTTTGGGCCGGGGAGCTGTTTTTT. Amino acid sequence: CASSQAGQGLWAGELFF.

The CDR3 nucleotides are TGCGCCAGCAGCTTGGGACTAGCGGGATGGGAGGCATACGAGCAGTACTTC. This sequence encodes CASSLGLAGWEAYEQYF. This chain connects TRBV5-1 to TRBJ2-7; TRBD2 agrees at 11 bases. The CDR3 spans 17 residues. From germline, CDR1 is SGHRS and CDR2 YFSETQ. V shed 0 bases and J 4 bases; nucleotides not matched to a gene: 9.

CDR3 DNA: TGTGCCAGCAGCCGACCCCCAGCGAACACTGAAGCTTTCTTT. Translated: CASSRPPANTEAFF. The rearrangement joins TRBV7-9 to TRBJ1-1; D is undetermined. The CDR3 covers 14 residues. The ends were cut back, 5 bases at V and 1 base at J, with 11 bases in the middle. The germline CDR1 and CDR2 sequences are SEHNR and FQNEAQ (reference sequence). Full variable domain (missing parts from reference TRBV7-9 and TRBJ1-1): DTGVSQNPRHKITKRGQNVTFRCDPISEHNRLYWYRQTLGQGPEFLTYFQNEAQLEKSRLLSDRFSAERPKGSFSTLEIQRTEQGDSAMYLCASSRPPANTEAFFGQGTRLTVV.

The genes are TRBV5-1 and TRBJ1-2; 11 positions match TRBD1. After removal of 4 bases from V and 4 bases from J, the junction contained 3 bases not matched to a gene. CDR1 and CDR2 (germline): SGHRS, YFSETQ. This CDR3 contains 14 residues. CDR3 loop: CASSPGTGGYGYTF. CDR3 sequence (DNA): TGCGCCAGCAGCCCCGGGACAGGGGGCTATGGCTACACCTTC.

This clone was detected only once. This chain joins TRBV7-8 and TRBJ1-1, with 7 bases aligning to TRBD1. J gave up 5 bases and V 10 bases, and 13 bases lay outside the gene matches. This CDR3 spans 14 amino acids. Germline V gene sequence: CDR1 SGHVS, CDR2 FQNEAQ. The CDR3 here is CANRKREQGTEAFF. CDR3 DNA: TGTGCCAACAGAAAAAGGGAACAGGGGACTGAAGCTTTCTTT.